The 29 T cell receptor beta chains presented below share a single source sample, sequenced in a study of blood T cell repertoires in COVID-19. Profiling relied on immunoSEQ multiplex PCR, and the TCRdb table lists in-frame clones only, not all of them. This sample yields around 80,000 clones, of which over 75% are seen a single time; more than 10% belongs to the top ten. The material sequenced was peripheral blood. The receptors originated from a man older than 75 with acute or convalescent COVID-19.

This sequence joins TRBV6-1 and TRBJ1-3, with D perhaps TRBD1 (6 bases). Germline CDR1 MNHNS, CDR2 SASEGT. The V end was cut by 3 bases, the J end by 5 bases, with 17 bases between. The CDR3 length is 16 residues. The CDR3: CASSDREGGIRNTIYF. The CDR3 nucleotides read TGTGCCAGCAGTGATCGGGAGGGGGGGATCCGAAACACCATATATTTT.

The chain employs TRBV7-9 and TRBJ1-4; a possible D gene is TRBD1 (5 bases). Germline V gene sequence: CDR1 SEHNR, CDR2 FQNEAQ (reference sequence). The CDR3 length is 18 residues. The V gene lost 1 base and the J gene lost 0 bases, with 15 bases spanning the gap. The CDR3 DNA sequence: TGTGCCAGCAGCTTAGAAAGGCAGGGATCGGCAACTAATGAAAAACTGTTTTTT. Translated: CASSLERQGSATNEKLFF. Based on the CDR3 plus reference TRBV7-9 and TRBJ1-4, the full variable domain is DTGVSQNPRHKITKRGQNVTFRCDPISEHNRLYWYRQTLGQGPEFLTYFQNEAQLEKSRLLSDRFSAERPKGSFSTLEIQRTEQGDSAMYLCASSLERQGSATNEKLFFGSGTQLSVL.

This clone has just a few counts. This sequence joins TRBV19 and TRBJ1-2; TRBD1 matches at 8 bases. The V segment lost 11 bases and the J segment 5 bases; nucleotides outside the gene matches: 10. The CDR3 spans 13 residues. Germline assignment: CDR1 LNHDA and CDR2 SQIVND (reference sequence). The CDR3 reads CASDPRGLYGYTF. CDR3 DNA: TGTGCCTCCGACCCCAGGGGGCTTTATGGCTACACCTTC.

The rearrangement joins TRBV10-1 to TRBJ2-3, with 8 nucleotides matching TRBD2. With 0 bases clipped from V and 1 base from J, the junction kept 9 bases outside the gene matches. Germline CDR1 WNHNN, CDR2 SYGVQD (reference sequence). The CDR3 consists of 18 residues. CDR3 region: CASSESNRGGRGTDTQYF. In nucleotides, the CDR3 is TGCGCCAGCAGTGAGTCGAATCGGGGGGGCCGGGGCACAGATACGCAGTATTTT.

The chain uses TRBV30 and TRBJ1-5, with TRBD1 as a possible D gene (5 bases). The CDR3 has 15 residues. CDR1 GTSNPN and CDR2 SVGIG come from the germline V gene (reference sequence). Trimming took off 0 bases at V and 1 base at J, with 10 bases between the two ends. The chain's CDR3 is CAWSVRDRSNQPQHF. The DNA for the CDR3 is TGTGCCTGGAGTGTACGCGACAGAAGCAATCAGCCCCAGCATTTT.

The gene calls are TRBV7-8 and TRBJ1-1; D not certain. V lost 3 bases, J lost 1 base, and 6 bases lay in between. Per germline, CDR1 SGHVS and CDR2 FQNEAQ. This CDR3 spans 13 amino acids. The chain's CDR3 is CASSFQANTEAFF. Written as DNA, the CDR3 is TGTGCCAGCAGCTTTCAAGCGAACACTGAAGCTTTCTTT.

J is TRBJ1-1 and V is TRBV14; no clear D gene. The CDR3 is 16 residues long. The V end lost 4 bases, the J end lost 4 bases, and 19 bases lay between the germline ends. Germline V CDR1 and CDR2: SGHDN, FVKESK. The CDR3 loop is CASSLSLGDLGTEAFF. CDR3 coding DNA: TGTGCCAGCAGCCTAAGTCTCGGGGATTTGGGCACTGAAGCTTTCTTT.

There are a few counts of this clone. The chain links TRBV2 to TRBJ1-2; D perhaps matches TRBD1 (6 bases). Germline CDR1 reads SNHLY; CDR2 reads FYNNEI. Trimming shortened V by 4 bases and J by 6 bases, and 18 bases separated the two germline ends. CDR3 length equals 15 residues. The chain's CDR3 is CASSVKGPGGDGYTF. CDR3 sequence (DNA): TGTGCCAGCAGTGTAAAGGGGCCGGGGGGCGATGGCTACACCTTC.

V gene TRBV12-2 combines with J gene TRBJ2-5; the DNA was not compared with TRBD2, the D call given in the table. TRBV12-2 is annotated as a pseudogene. The CDR3 runs to 18 residues. The CDR3 here is CASRFWGGPPPTRETQYF. CDR3 nucleotides: TGTGCAAGTCGCTTCTGGGGAGGGCCCCCTCCTACGCGGGAGACCCAGTACTTC.

In its sample, this clone was seen a few times. This chain uses TRBV18 with TRBJ1-1, with unresolved D. CDR1 is KGHSH, CDR2 LQKENI, per germline. CDR3 size: 12 residues. The V end was cut by 1 base, the J end by 7 bases, with 7 bases between. CDR3 sequence: CASSPQADEAFF. The CDR3 nucleotides are TGTGCCAGCTCACCACAAGCCGATGAAGCTTTCTTT.

The chain has TRBV19 and TRBJ1-1, with 9 bases that match TRBD1. CDR3 size: 14 residues. After removal of 2 bases from V and 11 bases from J, the junction contained 9 bases not matched to a gene. Germline CDR1 is LNHDA and CDR2 is SQIVND (reference sequence). CDR3 in DNA: TGTGCCAGTAGTATATTGGAACAGGGGGCGGGTGCTTTCTTT. Encoded protein: CASSILEQGAGAFF.

The chain employs TRBV29-1 and TRBJ2-7; D unresolved. Germline lookup yields CDR1 SQVTM and CDR2 ANQGSEA. The CDR3 loop spans 16 amino acids. The germline V and J ends were trimmed by 7 bases and 2 bases, with 24 bases remaining between them. CDR3 nucleotides: TGCAGCGCCTTGGTCCTCCTTCCATCAACTGCCTACGAGCAGTACTTC. Translated, it gives CSALVLLPSTAYEQYF.

The rearrangement links TRBV15 to TRBJ2-2, with 8 bases identical to TRBD2. CDR1 and CDR2 (germline): LNHNV, YYDKDF (reference sequence). The CDR3 totals 16 residues. V was pared by 3 bases and J by 5 bases, with 8 bases of the junction left unmatched. The CDR3 DNA follows: TGTGCCACCAGCAGGGGAGCGGGGGTCGGAACCGGGGAGCTGTTTTTT. This encodes CATSRGAGVGTGELFF.

The chain joins TRBV27 to TRBJ2-7; 12 positions agree with TRBD2. Looked up from germline, CDR1 is MNHEY and CDR2 is SMNVEV (reference sequence). This CDR3 is 15 amino acids long. After removal of 3 bases from V and 3 bases from J, the junction contained 3 bases not matched to a gene. The CDR3 coding sequence is TGTGCCAGCAGTTTGCGACTAGCGGGGGTCTACGAGCAGTACTTC. Protein product: CASSLRLAGVYEQYF.

As DNA, the CDR3 is TGCAGCGTCCAACAGGGGGGAAACACTGAAGCTTTCTTT. This encodes CSVQQGGNTEAFF. This chain uses TRBV29-1 with TRBJ1-1; 8 bases are shared with TRBD1. The CDR3 length is 13 residues. CDR1 is SQVTM and CDR2 is ANQGSEA in the germline V gene. J was trimmed by 2 bases and V by 6 bases; bases with no gene match: 5.

The chain employs TRBV6-1 and TRBJ2-3; no clear D. Germline CDR1 reads MNHNS; CDR2 reads SASEGT. This CDR3 spans 13 amino acids. Trimming shortened V by 3 bases and J by 8 bases, and 12 bases separated the two germline ends. The CDR3 region is CASSDAFRGTQYF. CDR3 in DNA: TGTGCCAGCAGTGATGCCTTTCGCGGTACGCAGTATTTT.

The rearrangement uses TRBV6-1 and TRBJ1-6; D unresolved. CDR3 length: 14 amino acids. Looked up from germline, CDR1 is MNHNS and CDR2 is SASEGT. The germline V and J ends were trimmed by 2 bases and 9 bases, with 11 bases remaining between them. The CDR3 loop reads CASSELGLGSPLHF. CDR3 sequence (DNA): TGTGCCAGCAGTGAACTCGGTCTTGGTTCACCCCTCCACTTT.

V is TRBV2 and J is TRBJ2-2, with D maybe TRBD2 (5 bases). The CDR3 covers 16 residues. Trimming left V 3 bases short and J 2 bases short, with 13 bases between. Germline loops: CDR1 SNHLY, CDR2 FYNNEI. CDR3 DNA sequence: TGTGCCAGCAGTGAGAGGCGGACTTACAACACCGGGGAGCTGTTTTTT. Protein sequence: CASSERRTYNTGELFF.

J is TRBJ2-7 and V is TRBV19; 11 nucleotides match TRBD1. Germline V gene data show CDR1 as LNHDA and CDR2 as SQIVND (reference sequence). Trimming removed 9 bases from V and 3 bases from J; junction bases left unmatched: 4. The CDR3 is 13 residues long. DNA for the CDR3: TGTGCCAGCCAAGGGACAGGGGGCTACGAGCAGTACTTC. It specifies CASQGTGGYEQYF.

This clone was recorded a few times. The CDR3 nucleotides are TGTGCCAGCAGCCGGGACAGGTACTTCCAGCCCCAGCATTTT. This gives the protein CASSRDRYFQPQHF. The chain recombines TRBV6-5 with TRBJ1-5; 8 positions agree with TRBD1. There are 14 residues in the CDR3. With 6 bases clipped from V and 7 bases from J, the junction kept 8 bases outside the gene matches. CDR1 and CDR2 from the germline V gene are MNHEY and SVGAGI.

The genes are TRBV5-4 and TRBJ2-1, with 7 bases that match TRBD2. The ends lost 9 bases at V and 6 bases at J; junction bases unmatched: 18. The CDR3 covers 16 residues. Germline CDR1 SGHNT, CDR2 YYREEE (reference sequence). The CDR3 spells CAIRWEGNERGNEQFF. The CDR3 DNA reads TGTGCCATCAGGTGGGAAGGGAACGAGCGGGGCAATGAGCAGTTCTTC.

The genes are TRBV6-5 and TRBJ2-1; 9 bases map to TRBD2. The CDR3 is 15 amino acids. Germline loops: CDR1 MNHEY, CDR2 SVGAGI. Losses at the gene ends were 6 bases for V and 3 bases for J; bases not matched to a gene: 6. This chain's CDR3 is CASSLGLANYNEQFF. The CDR3 DNA reads TGTGCCAGCAGCCTAGGACTAGCGAACTACAATGAGCAGTTCTTC.

The CDR3 loop reads CAISDQGNEKLFF. The CDR3 nucleotides read TGTGCCATCAGCGACCAGGGTAATGAAAAACTGTTTTTT. This sequence joins TRBV10-3 and TRBJ1-4, with D tentatively TRBD1 (5 bases). V was cut by 6 bases and J by 4 bases, with 9 bases left in between. The CDR3 loop spans 13 amino acids. Germline CDR1 reads ENHRY; CDR2 reads SYGVKD.

The rearrangement links TRBV6-5 to TRBJ1-1; 11 bases are a match to TRBD1. V lost 5 bases and J lost 4; bases outside the gene matches: 6. Germline V gene data show CDR1 as MNHEY and CDR2 as SVGAGI. The CDR3 extends over 15 amino acids. In nucleotides, the CDR3 is TGTGCCAGCAGTACCGGGACAGGGGGTGTCACTGAAGCTTTCTTT. Its translation: CASSTGTGGVTEAFF.

The V call is TRBV18, the J call TRBJ1-3; 7 bases match TRBD1. The CDR3 is made up of 16 amino acids. V shed 6 bases, J shed 0 bases, and the junction held 8 bases outside the gene matches. Germline V gene lookup returns CDR1 KGHSH and CDR2 LQKENI. CDR3 nucleotide sequence: TGTGCCAGCTCGTCGGGACAGCCTAACTCTGGAAACACCATATATTTT. It is translated as CASSSGQPNSGNTIYF.

This clone was seen once. This chain links TRBV10-1 with TRBJ2-5; 7 nucleotides align to TRBD1. The CDR3 loop spans 14 amino acids. Losses at the gene ends were 4 bases for V and 2 bases for J; bases not matched to a gene: 4. CDR1 WNHNN and CDR2 SYGVQD come from the germline V gene (reference sequence). The CDR3 DNA reads TGCGCCAGCAGTGGAGGGACAGCTCAAGAGACCCAGTACTTC. Translation gives CASSGGTAQETQYF.

V is TRBV5-1 and J is TRBJ1-3; TRBD1 agrees at 12 bases. There are 15 residues in the CDR3. From germline, CDR1 is SGHRS and CDR2 YFSETQ. V lost 0 bases to trimming and J lost 5 bases; unmatched junction nucleotides: 0. CDR3 loop: CASSLGDRGRNTIYF. Here the CDR3 DNA reads TGCGCCAGCAGCTTGGGGGACAGGGGGCGAAACACCATATATTTT.

The chain recombines TRBV11-2 with TRBJ2-7; 8 bases map to TRBD1. The CDR3 runs 12 residues. Germline V lookup: CDR1 SGHAT, CDR2 FQNNGV. Trimming took 5 bases from V and 4 from J; bases not matched to a gene: 1. CDR3 coding DNA: TGTGCCAGCAGCGGACAGGGATACGAGCAGTACTTC. Amino acids: CASSGQGYEQYF.

The V gene is TRBV29-1, the J gene TRBJ1-5; 10 nucleotides line up with TRBD1. Germline assignment: CDR1 SQVTM and CDR2 ANQGSEA. The CDR3 is 12 residues long. Trimming cost V 6 bases and J 7 bases; bases outside gene matches: 3. This chain's CDR3 is CSVSDRGQPQHF. As DNA, the CDR3 is TGCAGCGTCTCGGACAGGGGGCAGCCCCAGCATTTT.